The source of this TCR beta chain is a study of cytomegalovirus exposure and HLA in healthy donors. The study, taken as a whole, reports: According to a later analysis, most TCR beta chains associated with CMV appeared HLA-restricted. A few CMV-associated chains proved CMV antigen-specific in vitro. Per published reports, the classifier diagnosed cytomegalovirus status with high specificity and sensitivity.

Whereas donors were nominally healthy upon sampling, unrecorded immune exposures were probable. There are 16 residues in the CDR3. On this clone itself: Its target is not known.

Use of 60 Vbeta and 13 Jbeta primers characterized the PCR. Generated by immunoSEQ multiplex PCR, the TCRdb table keeps only in-frame clones and is missing some. The repertoire holds 200,000 to 250,000 clones, with approximately 84% as singletons. This chain joins TRBV1 and TRBJ1-5; no check of the table's D call, TRBD1, against the DNA was made. TRBV1 represents a pseudogene. The sample taken for sequencing was PBMCs. This receptor was identified in a woman aged 40-49 years in good health and CMV-seronegative. The CDR3 region has the DNA TGCACCAGCAGCCAAGTAGCACAGGGGGGCAATCAGCCCCAGCATTTT. This translates into CTSSQVAQGGNQPQHF.